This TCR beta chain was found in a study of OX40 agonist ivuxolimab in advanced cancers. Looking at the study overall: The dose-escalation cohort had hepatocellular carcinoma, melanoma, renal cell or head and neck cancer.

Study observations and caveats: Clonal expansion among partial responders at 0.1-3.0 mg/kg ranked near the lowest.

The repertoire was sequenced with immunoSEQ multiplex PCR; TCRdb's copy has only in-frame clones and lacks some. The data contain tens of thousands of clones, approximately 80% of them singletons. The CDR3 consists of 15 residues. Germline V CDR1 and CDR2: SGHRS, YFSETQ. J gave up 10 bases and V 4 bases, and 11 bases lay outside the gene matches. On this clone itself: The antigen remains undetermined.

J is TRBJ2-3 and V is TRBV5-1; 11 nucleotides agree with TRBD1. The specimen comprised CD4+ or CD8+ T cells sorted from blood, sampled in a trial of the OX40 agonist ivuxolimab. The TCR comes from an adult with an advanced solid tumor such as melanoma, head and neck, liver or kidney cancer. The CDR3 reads CASSLGQGAWEAQYF. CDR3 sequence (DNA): TGCGCCAGCAGCCTTGGACAGGGGGCGTGGGAAGCGCAGTATTTT.